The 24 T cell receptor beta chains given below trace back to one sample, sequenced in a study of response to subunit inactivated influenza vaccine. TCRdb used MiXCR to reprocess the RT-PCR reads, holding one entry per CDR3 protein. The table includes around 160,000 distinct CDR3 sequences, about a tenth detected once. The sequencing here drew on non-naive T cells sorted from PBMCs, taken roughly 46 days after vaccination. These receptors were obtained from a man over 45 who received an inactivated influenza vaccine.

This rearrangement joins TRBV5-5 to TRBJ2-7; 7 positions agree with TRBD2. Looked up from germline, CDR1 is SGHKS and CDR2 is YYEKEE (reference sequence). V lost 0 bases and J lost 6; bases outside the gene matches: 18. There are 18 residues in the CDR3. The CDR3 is CASSLAPRWAGASGEQYF. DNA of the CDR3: TGTGCCAGCAGCTTGGCCCCACGATGGGCGGGAGCGTCAGGCGAGCAGTACTTC.

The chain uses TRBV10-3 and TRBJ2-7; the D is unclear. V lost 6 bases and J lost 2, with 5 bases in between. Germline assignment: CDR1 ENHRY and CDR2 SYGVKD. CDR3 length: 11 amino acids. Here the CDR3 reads CAISIAYEQYF. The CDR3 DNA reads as TGTGCCATCAGCATAGCCTACGAGCAGTACTTC.

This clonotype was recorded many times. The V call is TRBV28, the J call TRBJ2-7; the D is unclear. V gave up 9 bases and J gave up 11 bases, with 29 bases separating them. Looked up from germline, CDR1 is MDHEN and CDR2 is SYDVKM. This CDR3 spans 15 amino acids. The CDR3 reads CARNLGVVKLRVEYF. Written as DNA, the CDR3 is TGTGCCAGGAACTTGGGCGTAGTTAAGCTCCGAGTGGAGTACTTC.

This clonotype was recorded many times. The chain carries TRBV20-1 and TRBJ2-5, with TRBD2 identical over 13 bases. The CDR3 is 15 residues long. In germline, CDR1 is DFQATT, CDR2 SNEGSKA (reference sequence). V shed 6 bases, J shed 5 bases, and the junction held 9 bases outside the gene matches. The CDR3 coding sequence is TGCAGTGCGAGACTAGCGGGGGGCAGCAGTGAGACCCAGTACTTC. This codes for CSARLAGGSSETQYF.

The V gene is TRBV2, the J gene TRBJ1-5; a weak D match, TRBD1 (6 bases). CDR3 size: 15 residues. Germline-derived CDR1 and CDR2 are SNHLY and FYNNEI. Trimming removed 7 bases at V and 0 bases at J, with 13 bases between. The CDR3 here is CASKGGTHSNQPQHF. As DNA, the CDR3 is TGTGCCAGCAAGGGGGGAACGCATAGCAATCAGCCCCAGCATTTT.

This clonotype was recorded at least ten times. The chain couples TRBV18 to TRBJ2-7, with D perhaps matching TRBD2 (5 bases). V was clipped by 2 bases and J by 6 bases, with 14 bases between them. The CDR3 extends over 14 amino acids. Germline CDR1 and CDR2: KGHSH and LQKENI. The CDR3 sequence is CASSPEGFDREQYF. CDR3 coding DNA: TGTGCCAGCTCACCAGAGGGTTTTGACCGCGAGCAGTACTTC.

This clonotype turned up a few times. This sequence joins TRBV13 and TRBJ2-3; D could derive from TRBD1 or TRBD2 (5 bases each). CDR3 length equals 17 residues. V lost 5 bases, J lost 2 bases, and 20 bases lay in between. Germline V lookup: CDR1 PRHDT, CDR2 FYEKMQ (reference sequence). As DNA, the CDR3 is TGTGCCAGCAGCCTCCTAATGGGACCAACGAACACAGATACGCAGTATTTT. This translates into CASSLLMGPTNTDTQYF.

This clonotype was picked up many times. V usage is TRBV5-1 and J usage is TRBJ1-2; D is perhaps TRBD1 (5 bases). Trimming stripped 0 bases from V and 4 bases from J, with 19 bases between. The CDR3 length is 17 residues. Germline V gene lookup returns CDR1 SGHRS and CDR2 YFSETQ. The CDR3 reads CASSLGEVDSRSYGYTF. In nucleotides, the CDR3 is TGCGCCAGCAGCTTGGGAGAGGTTGACAGCCGTTCCTATGGCTACACCTTC.

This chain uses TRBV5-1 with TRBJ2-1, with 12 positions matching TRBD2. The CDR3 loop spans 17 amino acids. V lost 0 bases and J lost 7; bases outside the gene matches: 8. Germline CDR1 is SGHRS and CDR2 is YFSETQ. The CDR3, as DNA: TGCGCCAGCAGCTTGGTTAGGACTAGCGGGGATAGAAATGAGCAGTTCTTC. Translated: CASSLVRTSGDRNEQFF. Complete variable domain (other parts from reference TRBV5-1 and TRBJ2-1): KAGVTQTPRYLIKTRGQQVTLSCSPISGHRSVSWYQQTPGQGLQFLFEYFSETQRNKGNFPGRFSGRQFSNSRSEMNVSTLELGDSALYLCASSLVRTSGDRNEQFFGPGTRLTVL.

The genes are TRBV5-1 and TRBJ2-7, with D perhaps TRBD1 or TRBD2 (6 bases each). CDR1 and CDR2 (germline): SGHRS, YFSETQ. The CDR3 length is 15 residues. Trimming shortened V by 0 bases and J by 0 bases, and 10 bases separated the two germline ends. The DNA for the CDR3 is TGCGCCAGCAGCTTGGTTGGAGGGGGCTCCTACGAGCAGTACTTC. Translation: CASSLVGGGSYEQYF. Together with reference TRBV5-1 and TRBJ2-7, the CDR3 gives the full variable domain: KAGVTQTPRYLIKTRGQQVTLSCSPISGHRSVSWYQQTPGQGLQFLFEYFSETQRNKGNFPGRFSGRQFSNSRSEMNVSTLELGDSALYLCASSLVGGGSYEQYFGPGTRLTVT.

The CDR3 region is CASSADRLYNSPLHF. The CDR3 DNA is TGTGCCAGCAGTGCGGACAGGCTCTATAATTCACCCCTCCACTTT. The chain links TRBV25-1 to TRBJ1-6, with 7 bases lining up with TRBD1. CDR1 is MGHDK and CDR2 is SYGVNS in the germline V gene. CDR3 length: 15 residues. Unmatched junction bases numbered 3, after V lost 4 bases and J lost 3 bases.

In nucleotides, the CDR3 is TGTGCCATCAGAAGCACACAGGGGGCCCTTTATGGCTACACCTTC. Translated, it gives CAIRSTQGALYGYTF. The chain links TRBV10-3 to TRBJ1-2, with 9 bases identical to TRBD1. Germline CDR1 reads ENHRY; CDR2 reads SYGVKD. Trimming at V came to 6 bases and at J to 5 bases, leaving 10 bases not matched to a gene. There are 15 residues in the CDR3.

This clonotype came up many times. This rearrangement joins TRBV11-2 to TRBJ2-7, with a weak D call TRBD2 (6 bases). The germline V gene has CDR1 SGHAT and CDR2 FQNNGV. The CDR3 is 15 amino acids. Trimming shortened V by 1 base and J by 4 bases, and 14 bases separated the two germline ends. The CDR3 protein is CASSLVGLGGYEQYF. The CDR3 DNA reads TGTGCCAGCAGCTTAGTGGGACTGGGGGGTTACGAGCAGTACTTC. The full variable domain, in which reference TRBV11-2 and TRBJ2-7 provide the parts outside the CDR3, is EAGVAQSPRYKIIEKRQSVAFWCNPISGHATLYWYQQILGQGPKLLIQFQNNGVVDDSQLPKDRFSAERLKGVDSTLKIQPAKLEDSAVYLCASSLVGLGGYEQYFGPGTRLTVT.

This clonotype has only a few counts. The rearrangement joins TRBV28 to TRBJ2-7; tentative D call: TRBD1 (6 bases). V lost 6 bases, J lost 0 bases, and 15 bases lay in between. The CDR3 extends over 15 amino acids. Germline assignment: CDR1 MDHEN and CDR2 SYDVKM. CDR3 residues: CASSLRTDSSYEQYF. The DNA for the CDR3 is TGTGCCAGCAGCTTAAGGACAGACAGCTCCTACGAGCAGTACTTC.

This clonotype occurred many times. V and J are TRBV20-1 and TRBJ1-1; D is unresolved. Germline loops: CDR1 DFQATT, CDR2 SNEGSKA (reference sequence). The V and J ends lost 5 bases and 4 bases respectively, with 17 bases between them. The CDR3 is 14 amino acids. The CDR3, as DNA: TGCAGTGCTGAGCGCGCGCGGGAAGGCACTGAAGCTTTCTTT. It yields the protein CSAERAREGTEAFF.

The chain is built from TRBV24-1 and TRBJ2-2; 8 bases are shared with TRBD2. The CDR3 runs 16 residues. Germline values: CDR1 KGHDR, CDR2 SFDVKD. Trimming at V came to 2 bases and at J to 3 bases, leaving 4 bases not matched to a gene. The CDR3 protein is CATSDSRAGDTGELFF. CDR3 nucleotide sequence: TGTGCCACCAGTGATTCCCGAGCGGGGGACACCGGGGAGCTGTTTTTT.

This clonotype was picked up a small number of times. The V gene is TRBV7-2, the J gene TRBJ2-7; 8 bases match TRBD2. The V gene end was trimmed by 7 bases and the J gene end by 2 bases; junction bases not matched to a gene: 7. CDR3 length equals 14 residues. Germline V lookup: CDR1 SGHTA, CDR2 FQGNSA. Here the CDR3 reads CASKKSGLAYEQYF. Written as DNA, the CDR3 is TGTGCCAGCAAAAAGTCGGGACTAGCCTACGAGCAGTACTTC.

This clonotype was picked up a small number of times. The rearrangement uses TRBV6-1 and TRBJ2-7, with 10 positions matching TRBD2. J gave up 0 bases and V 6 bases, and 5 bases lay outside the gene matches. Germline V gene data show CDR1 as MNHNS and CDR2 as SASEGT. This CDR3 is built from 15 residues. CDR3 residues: CASRGSGRASYEQYF. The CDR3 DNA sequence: TGTGCCAGCAGAGGGAGCGGGAGGGCCTCCTACGAGCAGTACTTC.

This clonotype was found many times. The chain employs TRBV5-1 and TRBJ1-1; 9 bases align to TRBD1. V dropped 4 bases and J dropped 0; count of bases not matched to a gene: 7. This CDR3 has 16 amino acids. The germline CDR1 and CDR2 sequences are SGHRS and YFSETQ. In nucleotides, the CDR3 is TGCGCCAGCAGCCCCGGGACAGGGTTGGTGAACACTGAAGCTTTCTTT. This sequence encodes CASSPGTGLVNTEAFF.

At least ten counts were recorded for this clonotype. CDR3 sequence reads: CASSVSTGGSYEQYF. The CDR3 DNA follows: TGTGCCAGCAGCGTGTCCACAGGGGGCTCCTACGAGCAGTACTTC. V usage is TRBV9 and J usage is TRBJ2-7, with TRBD1 matching 8 bases. Losses at the gene ends were 2 bases for V and 0 bases for J; bases not matched to a gene: 4. CDR1 is SGDLS, CDR2 YYNGEE, per germline. This CDR3 is built from 15 residues.

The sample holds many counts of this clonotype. CDR3 DNA: TGTGCCAGCAGCTTAGATGGGACCACCGGGGAGCTGTTTTTT. Residues: CASSLDGTTGELFF. The chain joins TRBV11-2 to TRBJ2-2, with D perhaps being TRBD1 or TRBD2 (5 bases each). Trimming took off 0 bases at V and 4 bases at J, with 6 bases between the two ends. Germline V gene sequence: CDR1 SGHAT, CDR2 FQNNGV. The CDR3 sequence is 14 residues long.

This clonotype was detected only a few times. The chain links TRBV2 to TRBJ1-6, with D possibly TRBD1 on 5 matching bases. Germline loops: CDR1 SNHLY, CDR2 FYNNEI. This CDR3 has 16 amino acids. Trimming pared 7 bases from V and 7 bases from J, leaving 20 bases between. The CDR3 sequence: CASNLLRGSENSPLHF. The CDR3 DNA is TGTGCCAGCAACCTCCTTAGGGGCTCAGAGAATTCACCCCTCCACTTT.

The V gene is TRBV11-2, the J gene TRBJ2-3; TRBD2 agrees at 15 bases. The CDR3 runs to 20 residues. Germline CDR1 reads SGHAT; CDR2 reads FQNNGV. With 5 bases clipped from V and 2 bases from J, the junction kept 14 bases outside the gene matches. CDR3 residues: CASSPGLAGGAWYYTDTQYF. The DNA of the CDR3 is TGTGCCAGCAGCCCTGGACTAGCGGGGGGGGCTTGGTATTACACAGATACGCAGTATTTT.

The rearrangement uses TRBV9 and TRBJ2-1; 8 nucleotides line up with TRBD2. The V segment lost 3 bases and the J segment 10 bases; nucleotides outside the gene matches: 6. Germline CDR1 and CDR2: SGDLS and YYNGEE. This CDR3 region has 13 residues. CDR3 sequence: CASSGAGGGEQFF. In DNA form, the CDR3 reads TGTGCCAGCAGCGGGGCGGGAGGAGGAGAGCAGTTCTTC.